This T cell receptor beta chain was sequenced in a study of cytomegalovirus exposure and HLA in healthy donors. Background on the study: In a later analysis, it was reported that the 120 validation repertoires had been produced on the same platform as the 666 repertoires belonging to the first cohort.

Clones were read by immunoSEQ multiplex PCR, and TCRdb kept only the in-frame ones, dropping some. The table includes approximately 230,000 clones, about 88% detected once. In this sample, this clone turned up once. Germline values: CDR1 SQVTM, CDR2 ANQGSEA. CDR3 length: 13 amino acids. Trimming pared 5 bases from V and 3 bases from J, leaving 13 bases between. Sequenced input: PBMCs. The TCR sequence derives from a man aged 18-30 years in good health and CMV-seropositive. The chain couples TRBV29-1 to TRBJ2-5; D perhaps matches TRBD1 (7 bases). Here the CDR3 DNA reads TGCAGCGTTTTTCAGGGGGGAAAAGAGACCCAGTACTTC. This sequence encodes CSVFQGGKETQYF.